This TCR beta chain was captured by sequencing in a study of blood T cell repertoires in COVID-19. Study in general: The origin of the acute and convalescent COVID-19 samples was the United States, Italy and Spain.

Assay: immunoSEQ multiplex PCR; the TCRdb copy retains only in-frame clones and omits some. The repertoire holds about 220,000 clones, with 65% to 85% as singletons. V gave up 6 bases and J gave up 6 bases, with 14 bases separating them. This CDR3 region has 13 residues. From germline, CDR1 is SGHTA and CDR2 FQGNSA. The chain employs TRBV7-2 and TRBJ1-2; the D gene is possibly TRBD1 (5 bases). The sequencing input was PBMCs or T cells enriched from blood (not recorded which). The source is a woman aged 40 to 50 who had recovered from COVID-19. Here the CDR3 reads CASSYAGGDGYTF. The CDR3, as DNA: TGTGCCAGCAGTTATGCGGGGGGTGATGGCTACACCTTC.